A selection of T cell receptor beta chains follows, all from one sample in a study of blood T cells in healthy people across ages. In TCRdb, the 5' RACE reads were re-called with MiXCR into one record per CDR3 protein. The profile shows 1.5 million or so distinct CDR3 sequences, approximately 43% of them singletons. The sequenced sample consisted of blood. The source is a woman aged 18-30 years in good health. Each CDR3 is given with its conserved first and last residue. D genes are given only for firm matches. Expanded clones get a size class; other rows say once, few or many, or leave the size out.

cdr3_nt cdr3_aa v_call d_call j_call clone_size
TGTGCCACTGCTAGCTTCTACGAGCAGTACTTC CATASFYEQYF TRBV6-5 NA TRBJ2-7 few
TGTGCCAGCAGATCAGCGGGCCAAGAGACCCAGTACTTC CASRSAGQETQYF TRBV21-1 NA TRBJ2-5 few
TGCAGTGCTAGAGATCGGGAAGGATCGTCAGGAAACACCATATATTTT CSARDREGSSGNTIYF TRBV20-1 NA TRBJ1-3 NA
TGTACCAGCAGTTTCTCCGCGGGGTTCACCTACGAGCAGTACTTC CTSSFSAGFTYEQYF TRBV27 NA TRBJ2-7 NA
TGTGCCATTGGACAGGACTCCTATGGCTACACCTTC CAIGQDSYGYTF TRBV12-3/TRBV12-4 TRBD1 TRBJ1-2 few
TGCAGTGCTAGACTAGCGGGGCTTGACGAGCAGTACTTC CSARLAGLDEQYF TRBV20-1 TRBD2 TRBJ2-7 few
TGTGCCAGCAGTTTATACAGGACAGGGGGAAATGAGCAGTACTTC CASSLYRTGGNEQYF TRBV27 TRBD1 TRBJ2-7 NA
TGCGCCAGCAGTGAGCCATTGACAGGGTACCCAGATACGCAGTATTTT CASSEPLTGYPDTQYF TRBV10-2 TRBD1 TRBJ2-3 NA
TGCAGCGTTAAGGGTCTAGCCAAAAACATTCAGTACTTC CSVKGLAKNIQYF TRBV29-1 NA TRBJ2-4 NA
TGTGCCAGCAGGTTGGGACAGGGTTTAAATGGTGGCTACACCTTC CASRLGQGLNGGYTF TRBV7-8 TRBD1 TRBJ1-2 NA
TGTGCCAGCAGTTTCTTTACTCCCACAGATACGCAGTATTTT CASSFFTPTDTQYF TRBV27 NA TRBJ2-3 NA
TGTGCCAGCCTCAGGGGGAAGTTAACGAATGAGCAGTTCTTC CASLRGKLTNEQFF TRBV7-2 TRBD1 TRBJ2-1 NA
TGCGCCACCGCTCCCACGTTTTCCGATACGCAGTATTTT CATAPTFSDTQYF TRBV5-1 NA TRBJ2-3 NA
TGCAGTGCTAGTGGTAGCGGGAGACCCACAGATACGCAGTATTTT CSASGSGRPTDTQYF TRBV20-1 TRBD2 TRBJ2-3 NA
TGTGCCAGCAGGCTGACAGGGAATGGCTACACCTTC CASRLTGNGYTF TRBV6-1 TRBD1 TRBJ1-2 NA
TGTGCCGGCAGTTACCCGGGGACTAGCGGATGGGGAGAGACCCAGTACTTC CAGSYPGTSGWGETQYF TRBV6-2/TRBV6-3 TRBD2 TRBJ2-5 NA
TGTGCCAGCAGTTTAGGGGGCCATAGAGTGGCTGGGGCCAACGTCCTGACTTTC CASSLGGHRVAGANVLTF TRBV28 NA TRBJ2-6 NA
TGTGCCACCAGCAGAGGACAGCGGGGGGGCCCAGGTCAGTATTTT CATSRGQRGGPGQYF TRBV15 TRBD2 TRBJ2-3 NA
TGTGCCAGCAGTACGCTAGCTTCAGATGAGCAGTTCTTC CASSTLASDEQFF TRBV2 NA TRBJ2-1 NA
TGTGCCAGCAGCTTAGAACAGGGGTTCAACACCGGGGAGCTGTTTTTT CASSLEQGFNTGELFF TRBV13 TRBD1 TRBJ2-2 NA
TGCAGTGCCCTAGTCAGGAGCGGGCCCTCCTACAATGAGCAGTTCTTC CSALVRSGPSYNEQFF TRBV20-1 NA TRBJ2-1 few
TGTGCCAGCAGCCAAGCGCGGGTCTTCTACAATGAGCAGTTCTTC CASSQARVFYNEQFF TRBV14 NA TRBJ2-1 NA
TGTGCCAGCAGCGATAGTTTGAGGCAAACTAGCGGAATAGGCTCCTACAATGAGCAGTTCTTC CASSDSLRQTSGIGSYNEQFF TRBV25-1 TRBD2 TRBJ2-1 NA
TGTGCCAGCAGCGTAGGAGCGAGTGGCTACAATGAGCAGTTCTTC CASSVGASGYNEQFF TRBV9 NA TRBJ2-1 NA
TGTGCCAGCAGCGCCAGGAGGGGCAAAAACATTCAGTACTTC CASSARRGKNIQYF TRBV4-2 NA TRBJ2-4 NA
TGTGCCAGCAGTAAAGCTACTTACAGGGGGCTGGAGCCCCAGCATTTT CASSKATYRGLEPQHF TRBV21-1 NA TRBJ1-5 NA
TGTGCCAGCGGGGGGAGTTTCAACAATGAGCAGTTCTTC CASGGSFNNEQFF TRBV6-5 NA TRBJ2-1 few
TGTGCCAGCAGCCACTTCACGTGGGGCTACACCTTC CASSHFTWGYTF TRBV4-2 NA TRBJ1-2 NA
TGTGCCAGCAGTGAGGCTAGCGGGAGGCCACATTACAATGAGCAGTTCTTC CASSEASGRPHYNEQFF TRBV25-1 TRBD2 TRBJ2-1 few